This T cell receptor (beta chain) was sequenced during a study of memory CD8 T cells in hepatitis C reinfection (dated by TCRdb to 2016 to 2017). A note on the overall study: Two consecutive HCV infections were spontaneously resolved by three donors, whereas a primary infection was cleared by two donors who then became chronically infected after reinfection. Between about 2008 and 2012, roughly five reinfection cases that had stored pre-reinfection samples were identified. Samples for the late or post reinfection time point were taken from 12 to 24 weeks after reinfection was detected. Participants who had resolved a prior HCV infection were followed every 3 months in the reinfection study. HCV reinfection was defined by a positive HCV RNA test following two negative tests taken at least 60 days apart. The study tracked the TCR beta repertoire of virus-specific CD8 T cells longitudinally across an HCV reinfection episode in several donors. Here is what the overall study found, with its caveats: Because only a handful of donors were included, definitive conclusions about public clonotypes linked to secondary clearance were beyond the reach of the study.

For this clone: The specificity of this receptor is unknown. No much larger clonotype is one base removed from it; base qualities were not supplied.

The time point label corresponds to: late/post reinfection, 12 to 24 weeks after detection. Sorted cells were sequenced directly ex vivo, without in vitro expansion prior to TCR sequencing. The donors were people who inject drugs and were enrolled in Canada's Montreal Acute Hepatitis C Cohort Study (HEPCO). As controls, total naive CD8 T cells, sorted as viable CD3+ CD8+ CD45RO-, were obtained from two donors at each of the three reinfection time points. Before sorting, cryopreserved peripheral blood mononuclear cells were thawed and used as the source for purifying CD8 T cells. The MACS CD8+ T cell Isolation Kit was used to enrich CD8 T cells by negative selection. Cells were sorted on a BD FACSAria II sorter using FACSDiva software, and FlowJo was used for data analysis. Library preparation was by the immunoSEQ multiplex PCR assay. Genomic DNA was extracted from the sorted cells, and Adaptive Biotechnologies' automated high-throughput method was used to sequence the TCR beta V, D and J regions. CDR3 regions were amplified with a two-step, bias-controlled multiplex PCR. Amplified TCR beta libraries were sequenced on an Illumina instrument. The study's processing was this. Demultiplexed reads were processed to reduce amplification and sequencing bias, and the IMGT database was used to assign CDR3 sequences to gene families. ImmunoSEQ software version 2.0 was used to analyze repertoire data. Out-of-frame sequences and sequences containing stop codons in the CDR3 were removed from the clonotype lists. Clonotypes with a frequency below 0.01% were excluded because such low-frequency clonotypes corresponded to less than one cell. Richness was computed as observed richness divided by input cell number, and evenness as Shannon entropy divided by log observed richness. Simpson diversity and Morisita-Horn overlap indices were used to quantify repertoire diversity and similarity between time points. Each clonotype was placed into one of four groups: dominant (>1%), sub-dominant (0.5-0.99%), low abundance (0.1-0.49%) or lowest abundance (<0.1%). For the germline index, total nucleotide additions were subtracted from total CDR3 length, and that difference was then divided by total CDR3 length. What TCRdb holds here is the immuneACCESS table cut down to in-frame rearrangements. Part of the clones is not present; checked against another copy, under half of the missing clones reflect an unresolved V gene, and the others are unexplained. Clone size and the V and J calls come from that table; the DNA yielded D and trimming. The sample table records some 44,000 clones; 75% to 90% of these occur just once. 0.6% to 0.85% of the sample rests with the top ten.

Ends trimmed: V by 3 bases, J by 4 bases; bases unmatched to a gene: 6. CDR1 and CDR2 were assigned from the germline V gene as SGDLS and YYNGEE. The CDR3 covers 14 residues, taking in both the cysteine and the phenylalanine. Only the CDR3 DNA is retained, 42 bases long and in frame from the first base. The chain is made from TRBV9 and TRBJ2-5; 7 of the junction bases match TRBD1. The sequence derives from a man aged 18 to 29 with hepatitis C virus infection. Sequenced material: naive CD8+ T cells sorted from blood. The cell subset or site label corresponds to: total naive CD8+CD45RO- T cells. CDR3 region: CASSGVQGRETQYF. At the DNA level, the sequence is TGTGCCAGCAGCGGGGTACAGGGGAGAGAGACCCAGTACTTC.